The 21 T cell receptor beta chains below come from one sample, sequenced in a study of T cell responses to AZD1222 COVID-19 vaccine (dated by TCRdb to about 2021). This specimen's time point label, interpreted: baseline before first vaccination. Receptors were amplified or captured by the immunoSEQ multiplex PCR assay. Not all clones reach the TCRdb copy of this immuneACCESS table, which keeps in-frame sequences only. Checked studies attribute under half of the gap to unresolved V genes and leave the rest unexplained. The sample records approximately 180,000 clones, approximately 86% of which are singletons. Of the sample, 2.6% falls within the top ten clones. The starting material was peripheral blood, obtained on day 0 of AZD1222 vaccination. All receptors derive from an adult in good health.

This chain joins TRBV6-6 and TRBJ1-2; D remains ambiguous. The length of the CDR3 is 14 residues. CDR1 MNHNY and CDR2 SVGAGI come from the germline V gene (reference sequence). V shed 4 bases and J shed 5 bases, with 14 bases lying between them. DNA for the CDR3: TGTGCCAGCAGTTTGGAGGGTAGGGCATATGGCTACACCTTC. Amino acids: CASSLEGRAYGYTF.

The V and J genes are TRBV7-2 and TRBJ1-2; 7 positions match TRBD1. Losses at the gene ends were 4 bases for V and 1 base for J; bases not matched to a gene: 9. Germline CDR1 and CDR2: SGHTA and FQGNSA. The CDR3 consists of 16 residues. In DNA form, the CDR3 reads TGTGCCAGCAGCTACCACTCGGGACAGTTTAACTATGGCTACACCTTC. Protein sequence: CASSYHSGQFNYGYTF.

V and J are TRBV24-1 and TRBJ1-5, with D possibly matching TRBD1 (5 bases). The CDR3 runs to 16 residues. Trimming removed 0 bases at V and 6 bases at J, with 14 bases between. Germline CDR1 and CDR2: KGHDR and SFDVKD. The CDR3 protein is CATSDLLQGAVQPQHF. CDR3 DNA sequence: TGTGCCACCAGTGATTTGCTTCAGGGAGCCGTTCAGCCCCAGCATTTT.

In its sample, this clone was seen once. The rearrangement joins TRBV15 to TRBJ1-4; TRBD1 matches 10 bases. J was trimmed by 0 bases and V by 3 bases; bases with no gene match: 1. In germline, CDR1 is LNHNV, CDR2 YYDKDF (reference sequence). This CDR3 is 16 amino acids long. The CDR3 spells CATSRDRGATNEKLFF. DNA for the CDR3: TGTGCCACCAGCAGGGACAGGGGGGCAACTAATGAAAAACTGTTTTTT.

The rearrangement uses TRBV7-2 and TRBJ2-6; D is undetermined. This CDR3 region has 16 residues. The ends were cut back, 1 base at V and 0 bases at J, with 7 bases in the middle. Per germline, CDR1 SGHTA and CDR2 FQGNSA. The CDR3 sequence is CASSLGRPSGANVLTF. CDR3 DNA: TGTGCCAGCAGCTTAGGGCGGCCCTCTGGGGCCAACGTCCTGACTTTC.

The genes are TRBV27 and TRBJ2-3; D is possibly TRBD1 (6 bases). Trimming removed 5 bases from V and 2 bases from J, with 14 bases in between. CDR3 length: 15 residues. Germline CDR1 and CDR2: MNHEY and SMNVEV (reference sequence). The CDR3 nucleotides are TGTGCCAGCAGTGCACAGGGTTGGTACACAGATACGCAGTATTTT. It specifies CASSAQGWYTDTQYF.

This chain uses TRBV6-6 with TRBJ2-1; 9 bases match TRBD2. The CDR3 consists of 15 residues. Germline trimming cut 7 bases from V and 9 bases from J; bases unmatched to any gene: 13. Germline loops: CDR1 MNHNY, CDR2 SVGAGI (reference sequence). The CDR3 reads CASTYGSGSIGEQFF. The CDR3 DNA follows: TGTGCCAGCACATATGGTAGCGGGAGTATCGGTGAGCAGTTCTTC.

The chain uses TRBV4-1 and TRBJ1-2; D ambiguous. V was clipped by 0 bases and J by 4 bases, with 9 bases between them. This CDR3 is built from 14 residues. Germline V gene data show CDR1 as MGHRA and CDR2 as YSYEKL. The CDR3 DNA reads as TGCGCCAGCAGCCAAGAGATTCGGGGCTATGGCTACACCTTC. Translated: CASSQEIRGYGYTF.

The chain is built from TRBV2 and TRBJ1-2, with D possibly TRBD1 on 5 matching bases. V was pared by 2 bases and J by 8 bases, with 18 bases between. Germline V gene data show CDR1 as SNHLY and CDR2 as FYNNEI. The CDR3 sequence is 15 residues long. For the CDR3, the DNA is TGTGCCAGCAGTGAAAGGGGCCTAAGGGGTGGCGGCTACACCTTC. It is translated as CASSERGLRGGGYTF.

This clone was seen more than once but under ten times. The genes are TRBV11-3 and TRBJ1-3; no reliable D call. CDR1 is SGHNT, CDR2 YENEEA, per germline. The V gene lost 2 bases and the J gene lost 0 bases, with 2 bases spanning the gap. The CDR3 contains 13 residues. This chain's CDR3 is CASSLHSGNTIYF. CDR3 coding DNA: TGTGCCAGCAGCTTACACTCTGGAAACACCATATATTTT.

This clone was seen just once. This chain uses TRBV5-6 with TRBJ2-1; D call uncertain. With 4 bases removed from V and 0 bases from J, the gap between germline ends came to 17 bases. Germline lookup yields CDR1 SGHDT and CDR2 YYEEEE. The CDR3 consists of 17 residues. DNA of the CDR3: TGTGCCAGCAGCCTCATTGGCGCAGAGGACTCCTACAATGAGCAGTTCTTC. Its protein product is CASSLIGAEDSYNEQFF.

This chain joins TRBV11-1 and TRBJ2-1; 9 positions match TRBD2. Germline trimming cut 5 bases from V and 7 bases from J; bases unmatched to any gene: 9. This CDR3 comprises 15 residues. CDR1 SGHAT and CDR2 FQDESV come from the germline V gene (reference sequence). CDR3 in DNA: TGTGCCAGCAGCCCCCGTGCTAGCGGGATGAATGAGCAGTTCTTC. Its protein product is CASSPRASGMNEQFF.

The chain recombines TRBV25-1 with TRBJ2-7, with 9 bases aligning to TRBD1. J lost 4 bases, V lost 3 bases, and 13 bases had no gene match. Germline values: CDR1 MGHDK, CDR2 SYGVNS. This CDR3 is built from 17 residues. The CDR3 DNA sequence: TGTGCCAGCAGTGACTTTTCGGGCCGGGACAGGGTTTACGAGCAGTACTTC. Its translation: CASSDFSGRDRVYEQYF.

This clone was observed a single time. The chain uses TRBV12-3 or TRBV12-4 and TRBJ1-1; D is ambiguous. CDR3 length equals 11 residues. V shed 4 bases and J shed 7 bases, with 7 bases lying between them. In DNA, the CDR3 is TGTGCCAGCAGTTCCTTCTATGAAGCTTTCTTT. This encodes CASSSFYEAFF.

Only one count was recorded for this clone. The chain carries TRBV28 and TRBJ1-1; D is perhaps TRBD1 (5 bases). Germline loops: CDR1 MDHEN, CDR2 SYDVKM. Trimming removed 3 bases from V and 10 bases from J, with 9 bases in between. The CDR3 contains 11 residues. As DNA, the CDR3 is TGTGCCAGCAGTTTGGGGCGGGTAGCTTTCTTT. Its protein is CASSLGRVAFF.

V is TRBV2 and J is TRBJ2-1; the match to TRBD2 covers 8 bases. V shed 3 bases, J shed 9 bases, and the junction held 10 bases outside the gene matches. Germline CDR1 reads SNHLY; CDR2 reads FYNNEI. This CDR3 has 15 amino acids. CDR3 sequence: CASSDASGGMSEQFF. The CDR3, as DNA: TGTGCCAGCAGTGACGCGTCGGGGGGGATGAGTGAGCAGTTCTTC.

Concerning this clone itself: At one end the junction does not follow the germline gene, possibly because of a read error. J is TRBJ2-1 and V is TRBV5-1; 10 nucleotides line up with TRBD1. This CDR3 spans 16 amino acids. The germline V gene has CDR1 SGHRS and CDR2 YFSETQ. DNA for the CDR3: TGCACCAGCAGCTTGGAGGGGACAGGGGAAATATTTGAGCAGTTCTTC. Its protein is CTSSLEGTGEIFEQFF.

The chain employs TRBV5-1 and TRBJ2-5; 7 bases are shared with TRBD2. The CDR3 runs 15 residues. J gave up 5 bases and V 0 bases, and 7 bases lay outside the gene matches. Germline V CDR1 and CDR2: SGHRS, YFSETQ. The CDR3: CASSLAGGEGETQYF. Written as DNA, the CDR3 is TGCGCCAGCAGCTTGGCGGGCGGGGAGGGTGAGACCCAGTACTTC.

The rearrangement joins TRBV3-1 (or the pseudogene TRBV3-2) to TRBJ2-2; the D gene is possibly TRBD2 (8 bases). The CDR3 length is 20 residues. V was shortened by 4 bases and J by 4 bases, with 28 bases between the two germline ends. The germline V gene encodes CDR1 LGHDT and CDR2 YNNKEL (reference sequence). CDR3 coding DNA: TGTGCCAGCAGCCCCGGGGGGGAGTCAGGGGGTAGAGAGATCACCGGGGAGCTGTTTTTT. Its translation: CASSPGGESGGREITGELFF.

The chain couples TRBV29-1 to TRBJ2-7; D is unclear. The CDR3 extends over 13 amino acids. The V end lost 1 base, the J end lost 1 base, and 8 bases lay between the germline ends. Germline V lookup: CDR1 SQVTM, CDR2 ANQGSEA. CDR3 bases: TGCAGCGTTGAAGGGCAGGCGTCCTACGAGCAGTACTTC. This translates into CSVEGQASYEQYF.

The chain links TRBV5-1 to TRBJ1-4; the D is unclear. V was shortened by 3 bases and J by 7 bases, with 4 bases between the two germline ends. This CDR3 has 11 amino acids. Germline assignment: CDR1 SGHRS and CDR2 YFSETQ. In nucleotides, the CDR3 is TGCGCCAGCAGCTCCGGTGAAAAACTGTTTTTT. Amino acid sequence: CASSSGEKLFF.